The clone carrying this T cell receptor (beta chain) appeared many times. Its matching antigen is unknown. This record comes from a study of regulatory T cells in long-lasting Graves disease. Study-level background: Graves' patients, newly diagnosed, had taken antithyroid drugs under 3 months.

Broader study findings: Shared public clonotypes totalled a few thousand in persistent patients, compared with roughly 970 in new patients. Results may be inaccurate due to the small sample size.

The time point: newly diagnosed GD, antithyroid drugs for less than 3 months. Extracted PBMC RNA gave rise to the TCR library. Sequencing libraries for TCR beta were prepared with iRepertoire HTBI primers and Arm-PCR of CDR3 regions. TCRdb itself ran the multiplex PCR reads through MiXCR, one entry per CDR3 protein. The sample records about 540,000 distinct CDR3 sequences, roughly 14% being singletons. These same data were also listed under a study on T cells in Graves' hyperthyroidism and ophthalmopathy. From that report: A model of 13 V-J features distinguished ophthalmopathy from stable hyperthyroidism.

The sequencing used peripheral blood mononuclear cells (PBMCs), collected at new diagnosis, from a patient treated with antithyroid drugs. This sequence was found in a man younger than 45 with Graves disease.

The CDR3: CASSLGQDKGQFF. In nucleotides, the CDR3 is TGTGCCAGCAGCTTAGGACAGGATAAGGGGCAGTTCTTC. The chain employs TRBV7-9 and TRBJ2-1; TRBD1 might be the D (6 bases). Germline V CDR1 and CDR2: SEHNR, FQNEAQ (reference sequence). The CDR3 has 13 amino acids. Trimming shortened V by 1 base and J by 12 bases, and 13 bases separated the two germline ends. The full variable domain, completed using reference TRBV7-9 and TRBJ2-1, is DTGVSQNPRHKITKRGQNVTFRCDPISEHNRLYWYRQTLGQGPEFLTYFQNEAQLEKSRLLSDRFSAERPKGSFSTLEIQRTEQGDSAMYLCASSLGQDKGQFFGPGTRLTVL.